The present TCR beta chain was sequenced within a study of blood T cell repertoires in COVID-19 (dated by TCRdb to the early 2020s). A note on the overall study: Samples covering the acute and convalescent phases of COVID-19 were provided by collaborators in the United States, Italy and Spain. Sample metadata almost always included a de-identified subject ID, COVID-19 status, age in years and sex. Deeply sampled blood TCRbeta repertoires from subjects exposed to, actively infected with, or recovered from COVID-19 were included in the dataset. Samples were obtained from the ongoing ImmuneRACE study (first 160 participants) and from about 1,300 subjects provided by 6 global collaborators. HLA class I and class II types, where available, came from metadata supplied by the sample provider rather than from assay-based typing. The repertoires were made available in a free public database intended to serve as a resource for research on the immune response to SARS-CoV-2. The material from the prospective study consisted of cDNA or gDNA derived from T cells, B-cell-depleted T cells, or PBMCs.

TCRbeta CDR3 regions were amplified from genomic DNA by means of the immunoSEQ Assay, a bias-controlled multiplex PCR. Turning to the authors' computational methods: Nucleated cell counts per sample were estimated from amplification of reference gene primers within the assay. Sequence reads were collapsed and filtered to measure the absolute abundance of every unique TCRbeta CDR3 rearrangement. Productive Simpson clonality was computed per sample as the square root of Simpson's diversity index over productive rearrangements. The source is immuneACCESS, and TCRdb retained only in-frame sequences with V and J called. Part of the clones is not carried over; for the studies checked, unresolved V genes explain less than half of this, and the remainder is unexplained. Clonal size and the V and J genes are those of that table, whereas D and trimming came from the DNA. The sample table records 140,000 or so clones; 88% of these occur just once. Around 2.3% of the sample is taken by the ten largest.

Points on this clone: Its antigen is unknown. The record has no base qualities; no much larger clone is one base away.

Here is what the overall study found, with its caveats: The quantity of clinical and demographic metadata differed by source and by participant and was supplied without curation.

In Seattle, one collaborating source enrolled patients while the infection was active and tracked those patients longitudinally over the course of disease. Whole blood was collected in K2EDTA tubes by collaborating institutions according to the institutions' own protocols. For TCRbeta analysis, collaborator samples were shipped as frozen whole blood, as isolated PBMCs, or as DNA extracted from either sample type. V is reduced by 7 bases and J by 7 bases, leaving a spacing of 17 bases between them. The cysteine opens and the phenylalanine closes a CDR3 of 14 amino acids. This entry keeps only the CDR3 DNA: 42 bases, framed from base 1. The germline V gene yields SGHRS for CDR1 and YFSETQ for CDR2.

This sequence was found in a human donor with COVID-19, enrolled during active disease. The donor label of this sample is uncertain. Sequencing input: peripheral blood. The sequence links TRBV5-1 to TRBJ2-2; D gene: possibly TRBD2, on 7 matching bases. The nucleotides are TGCGCCAGCTCCGTAGGGGGGGACGGCGGGGAGCTGTTTTTT. Its translation reads: CASSVGGDGGELFF.